This is a list of T cell receptor beta chains from one sample in a study of blood T cell repertoires in COVID-19. The protocol was immunoSEQ multiplex PCR, while the TCRdb copy is restricted to in-frame clones and leaves out a portion. The sample lists more than 200,000 clones, 88% occurring once. Sequencing was carried out using peripheral blood. Receptors originate from a man of 80 years or more with acute or convalescent COVID-19. Both conserved end residues are part of each CDR3. The order of the fields is CDR3 protein, CDR3 DNA, D gene, clone size, J gene, V gene. D genes are given only for firm matches. Not every row has a clone size; where given, it reads once, few, many or a size class.

CDR3: CATSRENTRGYNEQFF
DNA: TGTGCCACCAGCAGAGAAAATACCAGGGGTTACAATGAGCAGTTCTTC
D: -
size: -
J: TRBJ2-1
V: TRBV15

CDR3: CAISQGGVGIYEQYF
DNA: TGTGCCATCAGTCAGGGAGGGGTGGGTATCTACGAGCAGTACTTC
D: TRBD2
size: -
J: TRBJ2-7
V: TRBV10-3

CDR3: CASSSSQGKYEQYF
DNA: TGTGCCAGCAGCTCCTCTCAGGGGAAGTACGAGCAGTACTTC
D: -
size: -
J: TRBJ2-7
V: TRBV14

CDR3: CASSTRQGFTDTQYF
DNA: TGTGCCAGCAGCACCCGACAGGGCTTCACAGATACGCAGTATTTT
D: TRBD1
size: -
J: TRBJ2-3
V: TRBV4-2

CDR3: CASSYLGQRSPLHF
DNA: TGTGCCAGCAGTTACTTGGGACAAAGATCACCCCTCCACTTT
D: -
size: few
J: TRBJ1-6
V: TRBV6-5

CDR3: CATSDPREGDNQPQHF
DNA: TGTGCCACCAGTGACCCCAGGGAGGGTGACAATCAGCCCCAGCATTTT
D: -
size: -
J: TRBJ1-5
V: TRBV24-1

CDR3: CASSPNRLSNEQFF
DNA: TGTGCCAGCAGCCCAAATCGACTCTCTAATGAGCAGTTCTTC
D: -
size: -
J: TRBJ2-1
V: TRBV7-2

CDR3: CASSFSAWTFEQYF
DNA: TGTGCCAGCAGCTTTAGCGCGTGGACCTTCGAGCAGTACTTC
D: -
size: once
J: TRBJ2-7
V: TRBV7-2

CDR3: CASSSAGTGLGYTF
DNA: TGTGCCAGCAGCTCGGCCGGGACAGGACTCGGCTACACCTTC
D: TRBD1
size: -
J: TRBJ1-2
V: TRBV11-2

CDR3: CAIRTSGQETQYF
DNA: TGTGCCATCAGGACTAGCGGCCAAGAGACCCAGTACTTC
D: TRBD2
size: -
J: TRBJ2-5
V: TRBV7-2

CDR3: CASSPGTNYGYTF
DNA: TGTGCCAGCAGTCCGGGGACTAACTATGGCTACACCTTC
D: -
size: -
J: TRBJ1-2
V: TRBV6-5

CDR3: CASSLGRSRDRGGRRSPLHF
DNA: TGTGCCAGCAGTTTAGGCCGTTCCCGGGACAGGGGTGGAAGGCGGTCACCCCTCCACTTT
D: TRBD1
size: -
J: TRBJ1-6
V: TRBV27

CDR3: CASSLSLQVGYTF
DNA: TGTGCCAGCAGTTTGAGCCTTCAGGTTGGCTACACCTTC
D: -
size: -
J: TRBJ1-2
V: TRBV12-3/TRBV12-4

CDR3: CASSPTGLGTGELFF
DNA: TGTGCCAGCAGTCCCACAGGATTAGGCACCGGGGAGCTGTTTTTT
D: -
size: -
J: TRBJ2-2
V: TRBV6-2/TRBV6-3

CDR3: CASRTQRNTEAFF
DNA: TGTGCCAGCAGGACACAGAGGAACACTGAAGCTTTCTTT
D: -
size: -
J: TRBJ1-1
V: TRBV12-3/TRBV12-4

CDR3: CASSDSGTSGLNTDTQYF
DNA: TGTGCCAGCAGCGACTCCGGGACTAGCGGTCTCAACACAGATACGCAGTATTTT
D: TRBD2
size: -
J: TRBJ2-3
V: TRBV5-6

CDR3: CASSFQGGQETQYF
DNA: TGTGCCAGCAGCTTCCAGGGGGGCCAAGAGACCCAGTACTTC
D: -
size: few
J: TRBJ2-5
V: TRBV7-2

CDR3: CASSRQGASQPQHF
DNA: TGTGCCAGCAGTCGACAGGGGGCTAGTCAGCCCCAGCATTTT
D: TRBD1
size: -
J: TRBJ1-5
V: TRBV5-4